This is a list of T cell receptor beta chains from one sample in a study of T cells after posttransplantation cyclophosphamide. Assay used: immunoSEQ multiplex PCR; TCRdb lists only in-frame clones, some missing. The table lists 51,000 or so clones, roughly 94% of them singletons. What was sequenced was PBMCs. Receptors were obtained from a young woman in good health and a related stem cell transplant donor. Each CDR3 is given with its conserved first and last residue. Fields, in order: J gene, clone size, D gene, V gene, CDR3 DNA, CDR3 protein. A D gene is named only where the DNA matches it firmly. Only some rows state a clone size, as once, few, many or a class for expanded clones.

TRBJ1-2,-,-,TRBV5-1,TGCGCCAGCACCCCGGGTTTGGACTACACCTTC,CASTPGLDYTF
TRBJ1-1,-,-,TRBV15,TGTGCCACCAGCAGAGATCCCCGGGAGGGAACTGAAGCTTTCTTT,CATSRDPREGTEAFF
TRBJ2-2,-,TRBD1,TRBV27,TGTGCCAGCAGTTTCTCTCCGGGACAGTCCACCGGGGAGCTGTTTTTT,CASSFSPGQSTGELFF
TRBJ1-3,-,TRBD1,TRBV10-3,TGTGCCACCATTCCCCTCGGACAGGCAGCTGGAAACACCATATATTTT,CATIPLGQAAGNTIYF
TRBJ1-3,-,-,TRBV7-6,TGTGCCAGCAGCCGAGGGCCCCTAACGTCCGGAAACACCATATATTTT,CASSRGPLTSGNTIYF
TRBJ1-1,-,TRBD1,TRBV29-1,TGCAGCGTTGGTCTCTGGACAGGGAAGGCGAACACTGAAGCTTTCTTT,CSVGLWTGKANTEAFF
TRBJ1-1,-,TRBD1,TRBV4-3,TGCGCCAGCAGCCAAACAGGGGCGGAAGCTTTCTTT,CASSQTGAEAFF
TRBJ1-5,-,-,TRBV7-9,TGTGCCAGCAGCTTACTGAGTCAGCCCCAGCATTTT,CASSLLSQPQHF
TRBJ1-1,-,-,TRBV7-3,TGTGCCAGCAGCTTCAGCAGTTCTAGCACTGAAGCTTTCTTT,CASSFSSSSTEAFF
TRBJ1-5,-,-,TRBV6-1,TGTGCCAGCAGTGACCTTGACGCGGGGGGAGCGATCGGCAATCAGCCCCAGCATTTT,CASSDLDAGGAIGNQPQHF
TRBJ2-3,-,-,TRBV5-1,TGCGCCAGCAGCTTGGACAGATCTAGCACAGATACGCAGTATTTT,CASSLDRSSTDTQYF
TRBJ1-6,-,TRBD1,TRBV27,TGTGCCAGCAGTCCGCGGACAGGCTCCTATAATTCACCCCTCCACTTT,CASSPRTGSYNSPLHF
TRBJ1-6,-,-,TRBV6-5,TGTGCCAGCAGTTATTACACTCGGATAGCTAATTCACCCCTCCACTTT,CASSYYTRIANSPLHF
TRBJ2-1,-,-,TRBV4-3,TGCGCCAGCAGCCAAGCCTACGGTGGTGAGCAGTTCTTC,CASSQAYGGEQFF
TRBJ2-1,-,TRBD1,TRBV5-1,TGCGCCAGCAGCTCGGGACAGGGGTCCTACAATGAGCAGTTCTTC,CASSSGQGSYNEQFF
TRBJ2-3,-,-,TRBV7-9,TGTGCCAGCAGCTACCCACCTAATACGCAGTATTTT,CASSYPPNTQYF
TRBJ1-2,-,TRBD1,TRBV29-1,TGCAGCGCGACCGCAGGGGACAGCTATGGCTACACCTTC,CSATAGDSYGYTF
TRBJ2-5,once,TRBD1,TRBV18,TGTGCCAGCTCACCAATTGTTATCACAGGGGGCCTCCAAGAGACCCAGTACTTC,CASSPIVITGGLQETQYF
TRBJ2-2,-,TRBD2,TRBV7-9,TGTGCCAGCAGCTCAGGGACTAGCGTTTATACCGGGGAGCTGTTTTTT,CASSSGTSVYTGELFF
TRBJ1-3,-,TRBD1,TRBV5-1,TGCGCCAGCAGCTCCAAACAGGGGGCAAGTGGAAACACCATATATTTT,CASSSKQGASGNTIYF
TRBJ2-5,-,-,TRBV28,TGTGCCAGCAGTGTCTATGGGGACTACCAAGAGACCCAGTACTTC,CASSVYGDYQETQYF
TRBJ1-3,-,TRBD1,TRBV7-2,TGTGCCAGCAGCTCGCCGGGACAGGCTAACACCATATATTTT,CASSSPGQANTIYF
TRBJ1-2,-,TRBD1,TRBV5-1,TGCGCCAGCAGCTTCGGGACAGGGTTTCTTAACTATGGCTACACCTTC,CASSFGTGFLNYGYTF
TRBJ1-1,-,-,TRBV30,TGTGCCTGGAGTGGAGGGAGCGACACTGAAGCTTTCTTT,CAWSGGSDTEAFF
TRBJ2-1,-,TRBD2,TRBV5-1,TGCGCCAGCAGCTTGGTTAAGGGCGGGGGGACTCGCAATGAGCAGTTCTTC,CASSLVKGGGTRNEQFF
TRBJ1-1,-,-,TRBV27,TGTGCCAGCAGCATCGGGGATAGGGACACTGAAGCTTTCTTT,CASSIGDRDTEAFF
TRBJ2-7,-,-,TRBV7-2,TGTGCCAGCAGCTCTAACCAGGGGCTCGAGCAGTACTTC,CASSSNQGLEQYF
TRBJ2-1,-,-,TRBV7-2,TGTGCCAGCAGCGGGGGGTTTTACAATGAGCAGTTCTTC,CASSGGFYNEQFF
TRBJ1-1,-,TRBD1,TRBV19,TGTGCCAGTACGTCCCGGGACAGGGTTGAGGCTTTCTTT,CASTSRDRVEAFF
TRBJ1-6,-,-,TRBV28,TGTGCCAGCAGTTTGTGGGGGGTAGGCCAAAGGGATTCACCCCTCCACTTT,CASSLWGVGQRDSPLHF
TRBJ1-1,-,-,TRBV29-1,TGCAGCGTTGAAGGGCCGATGAACACTGAAGCTTTCTTT,CSVEGPMNTEAFF
TRBJ2-3,once,-,TRBV29-1,TGCAGCGTGCACCGGGACTCAGTGCCAGATACGCAGTATTTT,CSVHRDSVPDTQYF
TRBJ1-5,-,-,TRBV6-5,TGTGCCAGCAGTTCGGACGGGGGCAATCAGCCCCAGCATTTT,CASSSDGGNQPQHF
TRBJ2-7,once,-,TRBV7-2,TGTGCCAGCAGCTTAACCAGGTCCTACGAGCAGTACTTC,CASSLTRSYEQYF
TRBJ1-5,-,TRBD1,TRBV5-6,TGTGCCAGCAGCGCGGGACAGCCCAATCAGCCCCAGCATTTT,CASSAGQPNQPQHF
TRBJ2-1,once,TRBD2,TRBV7-3,TGTGCCAGCAGCAGACTAGCGGGGGGGGCTGAGCAGTTCTTC,CASSRLAGGAEQFF
TRBJ2-2,-,TRBD1,TRBV7-9,TGTGCCAGCAGCCACACGACAGGGTTGGCCGGGGAGCTGTTTTTT,CASSHTTGLAGELFF
TRBJ1-1,once,-,TRBV5-1,TGCGCCAGCAGCTTGGATGTTCGCACTGAAGCTTTCTTT,CASSLDVRTEAFF
TRBJ1-3,-,-,TRBV7-8,TGTGCCAGCAGCTCAGGATTTTGGGACACCATATATTTT,CASSSGFWDTIYF
TRBJ2-3,-,TRBD1,TRBV7-2,TGTGCCAGCAGCGTAGACAGGGACAGCACAGATACGCAGTATTTT,CASSVDRDSTDTQYF
TRBJ1-1,few,-,TRBV6-6,TGTGCCAGCACCCCTGTACAGGGTAACACTGAAGCTTTCTTT,CASTPVQGNTEAFF
TRBJ2-2,-,-,TRBV11-2,TGTGCCAGCAGCCCCGAAGGACAGAACACCGGGGAGCTGTTTTTT,CASSPEGQNTGELFF
TRBJ1-1,-,TRBD1,TRBV29-1,TGCAGCGTTGACTTCTCGCGACAGGGGTTTTTCACTGAAGCTTTCTTT,CSVDFSRQGFFTEAFF
TRBJ1-2,-,-,TRBV28,TGTGCCAGCAGTTCCTCTGGGGAGGGCAACTATGGCTACACCTTC,CASSSSGEGNYGYTF
TRBJ2-7,-,-,TRBV11-2,TGTGCCAGCAGCTTAGTGGGGCAAAAGAGGAACGAGCAGTACTTC,CASSLVGQKRNEQYF
TRBJ1-1,-,TRBD1,TRBV10-2,TGCGCCAGCAGTGAGTGGGACAGTCTCTGGGGAGACACTGAAGCTTTCTTT,CASSEWDSLWGDTEAFF
TRBJ1-2,-,TRBD1,TRBV10-3,TGTGCCATAAGTGAAAGGAGGGGCGGACAGGGAACCAACTATGGCTACACCTTC,CAISERRGGQGTNYGYTF
TRBJ1-1,-,-,TRBV19,TGTGCCAGTAGTCCTGGGAGGGGGAACACTGAAGCTTTCTTT,CASSPGRGNTEAFF
TRBJ1-2,-,TRBD1,TRBV18,TGTGCCAGCTCACTCGGACAGGGGGCAGAGGCTTATGGCTACACCTTC,CASSLGQGAEAYGYTF